This T cell receptor (beta chain) was obtained from a study of T cell responses to AZD1222 COVID-19 vaccine. Findings and limits, study-wide: Spike was spanned by vaccine-associated CD4 TCRs, which were dominant at 160-218 and 743-854. Mostly white British, mostly female donors; authors suggested clonal diversity may be underestimated. Nearly half of spike-specific TCRs reportedly target variant regions that are unmutated in the B.1.351 and B.1.1.7 variants.

With regard to this clone: Its antigen is not identified.

Repertoires were generated with immunoSEQ multiplex PCR, while TCRdb's copy carries only in-frame clones and drops some. The sample consists of approximately 100,000 clones, about 92% of them appearing once. The CDR3 sequence is 16 residues long. V was pared by 5 bases and J by 2 bases, with 8 bases of the junction left unmatched. Looked up from germline, CDR1 is MGHDK and CDR2 is SYGVNS. The receptor was derived from an adult in good health. The chain uses TRBV25-1 and TRBJ2-5, with 10 bases lining up with TRBD2. The source was peripheral blood, collected on day 0 of AZD1222 vaccination. The CDR3 protein is CASSQPGTSVQETQYF. As DNA, the CDR3 is TGTGCCAGCAGTCAGCCCGGGACTAGCGTACAAGAGACCCAGTACTTC.